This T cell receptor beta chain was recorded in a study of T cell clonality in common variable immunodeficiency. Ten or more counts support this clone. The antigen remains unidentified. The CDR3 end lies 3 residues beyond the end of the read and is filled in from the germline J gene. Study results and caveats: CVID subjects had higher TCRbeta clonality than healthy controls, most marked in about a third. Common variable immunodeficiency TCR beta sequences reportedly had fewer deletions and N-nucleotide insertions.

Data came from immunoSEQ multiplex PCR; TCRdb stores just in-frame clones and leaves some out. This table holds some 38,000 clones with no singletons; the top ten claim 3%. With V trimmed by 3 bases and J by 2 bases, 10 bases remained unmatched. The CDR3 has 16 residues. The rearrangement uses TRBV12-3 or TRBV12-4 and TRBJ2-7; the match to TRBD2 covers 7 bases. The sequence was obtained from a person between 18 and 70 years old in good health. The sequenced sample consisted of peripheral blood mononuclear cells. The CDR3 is CASSFSAGAKTYEQYF. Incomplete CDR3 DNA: TGTGCCAGCAGTTTTTCGGCGGGAGCGAAGACCTACGAG.